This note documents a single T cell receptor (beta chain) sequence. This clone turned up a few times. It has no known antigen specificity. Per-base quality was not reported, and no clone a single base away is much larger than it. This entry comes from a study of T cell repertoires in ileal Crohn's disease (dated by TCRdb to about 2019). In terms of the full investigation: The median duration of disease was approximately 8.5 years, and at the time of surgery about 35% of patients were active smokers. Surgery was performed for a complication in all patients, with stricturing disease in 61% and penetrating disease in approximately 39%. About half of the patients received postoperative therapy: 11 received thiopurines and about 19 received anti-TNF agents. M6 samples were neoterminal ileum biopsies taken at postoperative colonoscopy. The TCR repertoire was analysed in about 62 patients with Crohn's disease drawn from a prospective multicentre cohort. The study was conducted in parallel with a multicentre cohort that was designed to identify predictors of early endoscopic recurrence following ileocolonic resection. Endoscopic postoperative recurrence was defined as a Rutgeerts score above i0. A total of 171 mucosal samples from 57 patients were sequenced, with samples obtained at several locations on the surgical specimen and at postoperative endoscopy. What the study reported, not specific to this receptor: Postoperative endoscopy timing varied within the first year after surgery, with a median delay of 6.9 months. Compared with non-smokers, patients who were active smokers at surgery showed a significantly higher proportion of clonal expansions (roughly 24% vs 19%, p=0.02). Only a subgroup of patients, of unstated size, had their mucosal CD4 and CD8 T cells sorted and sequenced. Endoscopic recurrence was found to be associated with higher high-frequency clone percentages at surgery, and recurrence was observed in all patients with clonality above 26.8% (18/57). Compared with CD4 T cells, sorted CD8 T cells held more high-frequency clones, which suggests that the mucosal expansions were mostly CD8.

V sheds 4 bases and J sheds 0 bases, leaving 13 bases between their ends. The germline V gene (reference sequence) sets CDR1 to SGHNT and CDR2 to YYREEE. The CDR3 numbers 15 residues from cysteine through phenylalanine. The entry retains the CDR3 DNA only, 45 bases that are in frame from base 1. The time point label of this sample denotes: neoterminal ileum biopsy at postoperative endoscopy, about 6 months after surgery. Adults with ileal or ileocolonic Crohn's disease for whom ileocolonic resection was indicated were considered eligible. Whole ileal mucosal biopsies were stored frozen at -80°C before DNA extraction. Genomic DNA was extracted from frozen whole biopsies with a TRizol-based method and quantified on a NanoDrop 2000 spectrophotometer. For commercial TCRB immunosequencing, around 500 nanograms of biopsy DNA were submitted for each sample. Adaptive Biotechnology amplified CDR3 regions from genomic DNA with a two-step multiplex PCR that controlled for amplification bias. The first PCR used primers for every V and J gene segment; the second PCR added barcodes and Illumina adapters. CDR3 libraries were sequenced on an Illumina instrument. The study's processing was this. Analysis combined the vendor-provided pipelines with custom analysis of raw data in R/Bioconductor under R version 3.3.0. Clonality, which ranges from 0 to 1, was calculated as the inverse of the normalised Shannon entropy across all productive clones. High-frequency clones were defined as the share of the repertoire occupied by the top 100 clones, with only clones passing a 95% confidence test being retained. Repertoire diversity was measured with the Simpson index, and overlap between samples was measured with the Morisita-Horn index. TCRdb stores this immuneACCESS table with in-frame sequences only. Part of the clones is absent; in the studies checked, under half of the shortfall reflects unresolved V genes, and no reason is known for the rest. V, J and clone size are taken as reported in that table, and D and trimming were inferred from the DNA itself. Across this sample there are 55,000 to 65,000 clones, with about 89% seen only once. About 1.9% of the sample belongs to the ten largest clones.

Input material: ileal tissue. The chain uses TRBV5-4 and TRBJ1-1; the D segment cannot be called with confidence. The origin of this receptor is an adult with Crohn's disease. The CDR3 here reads CASSPGGHLNTEAFF. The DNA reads TGTGCCAGCAGCCCCGGAGGTCACTTGAACACTGAAGCTTTCTTT. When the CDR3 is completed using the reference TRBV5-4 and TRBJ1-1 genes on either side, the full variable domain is ETGVTQSPTHLIKTRGQQVTLRCSSQSGHNTVSWYQQALGQGPQFIFQYYREEENGRGNFPPRFSGLQFPNYSSELNVNALELDDSALYLCASSPGGHLNTEAFFGQGTRLTVV.